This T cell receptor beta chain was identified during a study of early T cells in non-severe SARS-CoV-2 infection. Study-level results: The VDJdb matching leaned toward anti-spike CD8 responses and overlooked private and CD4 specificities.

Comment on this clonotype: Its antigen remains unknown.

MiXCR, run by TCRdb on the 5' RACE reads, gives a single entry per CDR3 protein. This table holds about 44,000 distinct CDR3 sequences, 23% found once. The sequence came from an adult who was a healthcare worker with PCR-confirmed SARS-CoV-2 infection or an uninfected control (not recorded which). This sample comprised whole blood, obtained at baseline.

The chain's CDR3 is CASSSDFFNEQFF. CDR3 sequence (DNA): TGTGCCAGCAGCTCGGACTTCTTCAATGAGCAGTTCTTC. The rearrangement links TRBV7-6 to TRBJ2-1, with D possibly being TRBD2 (5 bases). Germline CDR1 and CDR2: SGHVS and FNYEAQ. V lost 4 bases to trimming and J lost 6 bases, with 10 bases between them. This CDR3 is built from 13 residues. The full variable domain, with the rest looked up from reference TRBV7-6 and TRBJ2-1, is GAGVSQSPRYKVTKRGQDVALRCDPISGHVSLYWYRQALGQGPEFLTYFNYEAQQDKSGLPNDRFSAERPEGSISTLTIQRTEQRDSAMYRCASSSDFFNEQFFGPGTRLTVL.